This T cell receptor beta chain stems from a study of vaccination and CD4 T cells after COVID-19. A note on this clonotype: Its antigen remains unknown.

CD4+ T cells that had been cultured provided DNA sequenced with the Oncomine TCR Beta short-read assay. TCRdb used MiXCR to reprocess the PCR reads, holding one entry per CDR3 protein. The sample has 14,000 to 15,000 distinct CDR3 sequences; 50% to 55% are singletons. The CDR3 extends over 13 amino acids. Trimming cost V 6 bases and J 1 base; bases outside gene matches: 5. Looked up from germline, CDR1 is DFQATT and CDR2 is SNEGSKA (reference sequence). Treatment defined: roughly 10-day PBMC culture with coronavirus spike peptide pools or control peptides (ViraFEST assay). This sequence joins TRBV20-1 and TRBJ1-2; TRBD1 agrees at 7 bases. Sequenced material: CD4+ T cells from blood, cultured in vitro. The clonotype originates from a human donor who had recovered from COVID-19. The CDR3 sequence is CSAGTDVNYGYTF. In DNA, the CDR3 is TGCAGTGCCGGGACAGACGTTAACTATGGCTACACCTTC.